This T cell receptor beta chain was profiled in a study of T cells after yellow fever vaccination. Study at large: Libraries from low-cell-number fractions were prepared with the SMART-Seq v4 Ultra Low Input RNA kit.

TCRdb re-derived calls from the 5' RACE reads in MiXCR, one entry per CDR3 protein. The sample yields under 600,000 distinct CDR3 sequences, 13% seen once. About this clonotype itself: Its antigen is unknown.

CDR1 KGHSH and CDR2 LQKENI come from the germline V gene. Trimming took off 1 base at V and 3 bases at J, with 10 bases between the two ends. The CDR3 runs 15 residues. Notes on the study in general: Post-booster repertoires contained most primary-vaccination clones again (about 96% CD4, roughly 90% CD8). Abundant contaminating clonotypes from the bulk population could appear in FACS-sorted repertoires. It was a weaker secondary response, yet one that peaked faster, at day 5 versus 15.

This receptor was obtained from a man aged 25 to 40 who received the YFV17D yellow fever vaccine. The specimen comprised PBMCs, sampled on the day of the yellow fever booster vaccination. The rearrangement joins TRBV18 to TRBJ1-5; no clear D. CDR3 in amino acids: CASSPRGQINQPQHF. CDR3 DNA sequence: TGTGCCAGCTCACCACGGGGTCAGATCAATCAGCCCCAGCATTTT.